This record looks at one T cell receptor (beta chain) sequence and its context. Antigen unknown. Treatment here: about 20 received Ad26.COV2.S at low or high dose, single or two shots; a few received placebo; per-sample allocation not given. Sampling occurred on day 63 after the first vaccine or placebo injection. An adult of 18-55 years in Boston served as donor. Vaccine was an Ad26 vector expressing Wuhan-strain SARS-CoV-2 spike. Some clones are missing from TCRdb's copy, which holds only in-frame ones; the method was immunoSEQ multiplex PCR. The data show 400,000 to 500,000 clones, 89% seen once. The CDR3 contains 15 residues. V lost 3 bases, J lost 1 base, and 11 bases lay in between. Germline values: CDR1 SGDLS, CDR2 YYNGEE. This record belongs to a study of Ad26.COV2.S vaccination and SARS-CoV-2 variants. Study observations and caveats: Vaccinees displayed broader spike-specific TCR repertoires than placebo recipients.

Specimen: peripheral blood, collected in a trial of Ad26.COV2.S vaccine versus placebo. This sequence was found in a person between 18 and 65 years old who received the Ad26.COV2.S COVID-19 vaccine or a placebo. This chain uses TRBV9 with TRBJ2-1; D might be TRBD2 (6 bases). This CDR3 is CASSGPGASYNEQFF. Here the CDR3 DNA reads TGTGCCAGCAGCGGTCCGGGAGCGTCCTACAATGAGCAGTTCTTC.